Described below is a single T cell receptor (beta chain) sequence and its context. Compared with germline, one end of the junction differs, possibly owing to a read error. CDR1 is MNHEY and CDR2 is SVGAGI in the germline V gene. The CDR3 has 13 amino acids. Original processing notes: Estimates of nucleated cell counts were drawn from the amplification of reference gene primers. Data came from immunoSEQ multiplex PCR; TCRdb stores just in-frame clones and leaves some out. Clone size and the V and J calls come from that table; the DNA yielded D and trimming. The sample holds a few hundred thousand clones, approximately 90% seen once. The entry originates in a study of blood T cell repertoires in COVID-19. Background on the study: PBMCs, B-cell-depleted T cells, or T cells provided the cDNA or gDNA that made up the material.

This TCR was recovered from a woman younger than 30 who had been exposed to COVID-19. V usage is TRBV6-5 and J usage is TRBJ2-7, with TRBD2 matching over 8 bases. Sequences were obtained from PBMCs or T cells enriched from blood (not recorded which). This chain's CDR3 is CAAESGRGSEQYF. CDR3 coding DNA: TGCGCCGCCGAGAGCGGGAGAGGGTCGGAGCAGTACTTC.